Following are 5 T cell receptor beta chains from one sample sequenced in a study of blood T cell repertoires in COVID-19. Some clones are missing from TCRdb's copy, which holds only in-frame ones; the method was immunoSEQ multiplex PCR. The data show 25,000 to 35,000 clones, with about 89% seen just once and more than 9% held by the top ten. Sequenced input: peripheral blood. Every receptor here comes from a human donor with active COVID-19. The donor label of this sample is uncertain.

The chain is built from TRBV9 and TRBJ2-3; tentative D call: TRBD2 (5 bases). The CDR3 is 16 amino acids. V was shortened by 4 bases and J by 0 bases, with 15 bases between the two germline ends. Germline-derived CDR1 and CDR2 are SGDLS and YYNGEE. CDR3 coding DNA: TGTGCCAGCAGCCTGTCAGCGGCCTCTAGCACAGATACGCAGTATTTT. This codes for CASSLSAASSTDTQYF.

The V call is TRBV24-1, the J call TRBJ2-7; perhaps TRBD1 as D (5 bases). CDR1 KGHDR and CDR2 SFDVKD come from the germline V gene. The CDR3 is 14 residues long. V was cut by 5 bases and J by 5 bases, with 15 bases left in between. The CDR3 here is CATSGARARDEQYF. The CDR3 coding sequence is TGTGCCACCAGTGGAGCCAGGGCAAGAGACGAGCAGTACTTC.

The rearrangement links TRBV15 to TRBJ2-1, with D maybe TRBD1 (6 bases). Germline values: CDR1 LNHNV, CDR2 YYDKDF (reference sequence). The V gene lost 6 bases and the J gene lost 8 bases, with 11 bases spanning the gap. The CDR3 contains 12 residues. The CDR3 DNA reads TGTGCCACCAGTTACAGGGACGATGAGCAGTTCTTC. Amino acid sequence: CATSYRDDEQFF.

This rearrangement joins TRBV27 to TRBJ2-1, with a tentative D call TRBD1 (5 bases). The V and J ends lost 6 bases and 0 bases respectively, with 12 bases between them. There are 15 residues in the CDR3. Germline V gene lookup returns CDR1 MNHEY and CDR2 SMNVEV (reference sequence). The CDR3 here is CASRGQGSSYNEQFF. DNA for the CDR3: TGTGCCAGCAGGGGTCAGGGCAGCTCCTACAATGAGCAGTTCTTC.

Written as DNA, the CDR3 is TGCGCCAGCAGCTTGTCTTCGGGACTAGGGTACGAGCAGTACTTC. Its protein is CASSLSSGLGYEQYF. The chain couples TRBV5-1 to TRBJ2-7; 8 nucleotides agree with TRBD2. The CDR3 totals 15 residues. Germline lookup yields CDR1 SGHRS and CDR2 YFSETQ. The V segment lost 1 base and the J segment 4 bases; nucleotides outside the gene matches: 7.